This T cell receptor beta chain is from a study of response to subunit inactivated influenza vaccine. Study-level findings and limits: Each seasonal influenza vaccination recruits few new T cells, the authors suggested.

The germline CDR1 and CDR2 sequences are SGHTA and FQGNSA. CDR3 length: 13 residues. Trimming took 3 bases from V and 4 from J, leaving 9 bases between them. One entry per CDR3 protein, called by TCRdb with MiXCR from the RT-PCR reads. The sample holds over 400,000 distinct CDR3 sequences, 9.5% to 12% seen once. This clonotype came up a few times. Its target is unknown. The source material was PBMCs from blood, sampled about 40 days after vaccination. This sequence was found in a man between 45 and 60 years old who received an inactivated influenza vaccine. This chain connects TRBV7-2 to TRBJ1-2; D is unclear. The CDR3 region has the DNA TGTGCCAGCAGCTTGAACGGCATCTATGGCTACACCTTC. Amino acid sequence: CASSLNGIYGYTF.